This T cell receptor beta chain emerged from a study of shared clonotypes between healthy human individuals. On the study more broadly: The plates for each donor numbered three CD4 naive, three CD4 memory, two CD8 naive and one CD8 memory.

Germline V gives CDR1 SGHDT, CDR2 YYEEEE. Deletions cut 3 bases from V and 2 bases from J, with 12 bases between. The CDR3 extends over 15 amino acids. Note on this clone: The antigen is not known.

Study results and caveats: The study sampled only blood, and tissue repertoires likely differ.

Recent vaccinations or acute infections were absent in the healthy HIV-negative adult donors. The method was immunoSEQ multiplex PCR; TCRdb's version includes in-frame clones alone and lacks a portion of them. Of 300,000 to 400,000 clones listed, around 87% are singletons. This chain joins TRBV5-6 and TRBJ1-3, with D perhaps matching TRBD1 (5 bases). Input material: memory CD8+ T cells sorted from blood. Regarding subset: CD45RO+ cells pooled with CCR7-negative TemRA cells. This sequence was found in a man aged 18 to 30 in good health. The CDR3 DNA reads TGTGCCAGCAGCTCGATCGGAGGGGCTGGAAACACCATATATTTT. As protein: CASSSIGGAGNTIYF.